This T cell receptor (beta chain) was sequenced for a study of blood T cell repertoires in COVID-19 (dated by TCRdb to the early 2020s). Background on the whole study: Samples from collaborators originated in the United States, Italy and Spain and spanned both the acute and convalescent phases of COVID-19. The prospective study material was composed of cDNA or gDNA derived from T cells, B-cell-depleted T cells, or PBMCs. Subjects who had been exposed to COVID-19, were actively infected with it, or had recovered from it provided the deeply sampled blood TCRbeta repertoires that made up the dataset. A freely available public database, intended as a resource for researchers studying the immune response to SARS-CoV-2, is where the repertoires were released. The samples were drawn from the first 160 participants of the ongoing ImmuneRACE study and from 950 to 1,500 subjects provided by 6 global collaborators. Sample metadata almost always included a de-identified subject ID, COVID-19 status, age in years and sex. Where HLA class I and class II types were available, the types were taken from metadata supplied by the sample provider, not from assay-based typing.

TCRbeta CDR3 regions were amplified from genomic DNA using the immunoSEQ Assay, a bias-controlled multiplex PCR. The authors' analysis ran thus. The number of nucleated cells in each sample was estimated by amplification of reference gene primers within the assay. Sequence reads were collapsed and filtered to measure the absolute abundance of every unique TCRbeta CDR3 rearrangement. For each sample, productive Simpson clonality was calculated as the square root of Simpson's diversity index across productive rearrangements. This is the immuneACCESS table as TCRdb keeps it, with only in-frame sequences that have V and J called. A part of the clones is gone; compared with another copy, unresolved V genes explain less than half, and the rest is unexplained. The V and J calls and clone size were taken over from that table, and D and trimming were inferred from the DNA. The sample table holds roughly 250,000 clones, of which roughly 88% were seen once. The leading ten clones occupy under 2.5% of the sample.

Participants in the prospective study were aged about 18 to 95 years, lived in 20 to 30 United States geographic areas, and enrolled through a virtual design. In the prospective study, participants were assigned to cohorts based on the clinical history participants reported in a screening survey and a study questionnaire. Recovered participants in ImmuneRACE Cohort 3 were defined by two consecutive negative NP/OP PCR tests, clearance by a healthcare professional, or resolution of symptoms. Mobile phlebotomists in the prospective study collected whole blood, serum and a nasopharyngeal or oropharyngeal swab from every participant. Prospective study participants could optionally give additional blood draws and questionnaires over a 2-month period. Prospective study blood samples were shipped either frozen or at room temperature before DNA extraction. Study-wide findings and limitations: The amount of clinical and demographic metadata varied by source and participant and was provided uncurated.

Notes on this clone: Its antigen remains undetermined. No much larger clone exists at a distance of one base, and base qualities are not known.

The V end loses 6 bases and the J end loses 2 bases, and a stretch of 7 bases separates them. CDR1 and CDR2, per the germline V gene, are KGHSH and LQKENI. The CDR3 runs 12 residues from the cysteine to the phenylalanine. The kept DNA is CDR3 alone, 36 bases in frame from the first base. The clonotype was recovered from a woman in her forties or fifties who had recovered from COVID-19. Source material: PBMCs or T cells enriched from blood (not recorded which). The chain uses TRBV18 and TRBJ1-1; no confident D gene assignment can be made. The CDR3 in this case is CASSQANTEAFF. The bases read TGTGCCAGCTCTCAAGCCAACACTGAAGCTTTCTTT. The reference TRBV18 and TRBJ1-1 proteins fill in what lies around the CDR3, so the full variable domain reads NAGVMQNPRHLVRRRGQEARLRCSPMKGHSHVYWYRQLPEEGLKFMVYLQKENIIDESGMPKERFSAEFPKEGPSILRIQQVVRGDSAAYFCASSQANTEAFFGQGTRLTVV.